Sequencing of this T cell receptor beta chain was carried out in a study of blood T cell repertoires in COVID-19. About the study: Donors in the United States, Italy and Spain gave samples during acute or convalescent COVID-19. PBMCs, B-cell-depleted T cells, or T cells were the source of the cDNA or gDNA that made up the material.

As originally analysed: Amplification from reference gene primers served as the basis for estimated nucleated cell counts. TCRdb keeps only in-frame clones here, not all; method: immunoSEQ multiplex PCR. D and trimming were read from the DNA, whereas the V and J calls and clone size are those reported in that table. The repertoire includes 45,000 to 70,000 clones, approximately 81% of them detected once, and around 13% sits in the top ten. The CDR3 sequence is 15 residues long. CDR1 SGHTA and CDR2 FQGNSA come from the germline V gene. V shed 5 bases and J shed 2 bases, with 14 bases lying between them.

The sequence came from a woman of 80 years or more with acute or convalescent COVID-19. The sequenced sample consisted of peripheral blood. This sequence joins TRBV7-2 and TRBJ2-3; tentative D call: TRBD2 (5 bases). CDR3 DNA sequence: TGTGCCAGCAGCCAACTAGGGCGTGCCACAGATACGCAGTATTTT. It codes for CASSQLGRATDTQYF.